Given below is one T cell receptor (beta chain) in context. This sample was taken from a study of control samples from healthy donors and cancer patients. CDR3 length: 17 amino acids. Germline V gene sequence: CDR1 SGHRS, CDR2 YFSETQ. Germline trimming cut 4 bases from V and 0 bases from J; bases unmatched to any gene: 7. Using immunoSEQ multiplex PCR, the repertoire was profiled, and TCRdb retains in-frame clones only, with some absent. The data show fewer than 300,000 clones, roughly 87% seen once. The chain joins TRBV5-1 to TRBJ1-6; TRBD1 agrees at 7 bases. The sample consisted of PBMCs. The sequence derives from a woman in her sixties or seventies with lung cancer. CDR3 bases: TGCGCCAGCAGCGAACAGGGGCCTAGCTCCTATAATTCACCCCTCCACTTT. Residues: CASSEQGPSSYNSPLHF.